The clone carrying this T cell receptor beta chain showed up just once. Germline V gene data show CDR1 as SNHLY and CDR2 as FYNNEI. The V and J ends lost 5 bases and 0 bases respectively, with 12 bases between them. This CDR3 is 15 amino acids long. The data are from a study of blood T cell repertoires in COVID-19. Across the whole study: Sources were T cells, B-cell-depleted T cells, or PBMCs; the material itself was cDNA or gDNA.

Assay: immunoSEQ multiplex PCR; the TCRdb copy retains only in-frame clones and omits some. This sample carries just under 150,000 clones, approximately 89% of them seen once, and the ten largest clones take roughly 1.5%. The specimen sequenced was peripheral blood. The chain combines TRBV2 with TRBJ2-3; perhaps TRBD1 as D (5 bases). The sequence came from a human donor in a cohort sampled during active COVID-19. The DNA for the CDR3 is TGTGCCAGCAGTATTGTCAGGGCAAGCACAGATACGCAGTATTTT. Translating it yields CASSIVRASTDTQYF.